Each of the 26 T cell receptor beta chains below was sequenced from the same sample in a study of T cell repertoires in aging, cancer and after chemotherapy. Amplification of TCR beta used genomic DNA extracted from peripheral blood. Multiplex touch-down PCR with TRB-A/B primers amplified rearranged V-D-J TRB sequences. Each CDR3 protein is one row after TCRdb ran MiXCR on the multiplex PCR reads. The top ten hold 2.8% of the sample, which has approximately 9,000 distinct CDR3 sequences, roughly 25% seen once. The specimen was blood. Source of these receptors: a human donor with a blood cancer.

As regards this clonotype: A single base separates this from a much larger clone, so it may be a read error. Without the conserved terminal phenylalanine or tryptophan, this CDR3 likely stems from a read error. V gene TRBV18 combines with J gene TRBJ2-7, with D perhaps matching TRBD2 (5 bases). Germline V CDR1 and CDR2: KGHSH, LQKENI. The length of the CDR3 is 14 residues. V was trimmed by 3 bases and J by 2 bases, leaving 11 bases between them. The CDR3 loop reads CASSPPLAPYEQYL. CDR3 sequence (DNA): TGTGCCAGCTCACCTCCTTTAGCGCCCTACGAGCAGTACTTA.

In its sample, this clonotype is medium-sized. CDR3 sequence: CASSYFGTGGHYGYTF. DNA of the CDR3: TGTGCCAGCAGTTACTTCGGGACAGGTGGACACTATGGCTACACCTTC. The V and J genes are TRBV6-5 and TRBJ1-2; TRBD1 matches 8 bases. CDR3 length: 16 amino acids. Germline CDR1 and CDR2: MNHEY and SVGAGI. J was trimmed by 3 bases and V by 1 base; bases with no gene match: 7.

Within the sample, this clonotype is large (0.1 to 1%). The J gene is TRBJ2-1, the V gene TRBV19, with TRBD2 matching over 13 bases. V gave up 9 bases and J gave up 8 bases; unmatched junction bases: 4. Germline-derived CDR1 and CDR2 are LNHDA and SQIVND (reference sequence). The CDR3 extends over 13 amino acids. The CDR3 sequence is CASGLAGEYEQFF. DNA of the CDR3: TGTGCCAGCGGACTAGCGGGGGAGTATGAGCAGTTCTTC.

By its share, this clonotype is medium-sized (0.01 to 0.1%). V usage is TRBV27 and J usage is TRBJ2-5; D unresolved. The germline V gene has CDR1 MNHEY and CDR2 SMNVEV (reference sequence). Trimming stripped 2 bases from V and 4 bases from J, with 2 bases between. The CDR3 consists of 11 residues. CDR3 nucleotide sequence: TGTGCCAGCAGTTTAGGAGAGACCCAGTACTTC. This sequence encodes CASSLGETQYF.

In its sample, this clonotype was seen a few times. V is TRBV7-2 and J is TRBJ1-2; tentative D call: TRBD1 (5 bases). Germline assignment: CDR1 SGHTA and CDR2 FQGNSA. The CDR3 extends over 12 amino acids. The V and J ends lost 1 base and 8 bases respectively, with 8 bases between them. In nucleotides, the CDR3 is TGTGCCAGCAGCTTAGACGGGGCCGGCTACACCTTC. Protein sequence: CASSLDGAGYTF.

V gene TRBV6-5 combines with J gene TRBJ2-1; 10 bases line up with TRBD2. After removal of 0 bases from V and 10 bases from J, the junction contained 9 bases not matched to a gene. Germline CDR1 is MNHEY and CDR2 is SVGAGI. CDR3 length: 16 amino acids. The CDR3 region has the DNA TGTGCCAGCAGTTACTCGAGTAGCGGGGGGCCAGGGGAGCAGTTCTTC. Protein sequence: CASSYSSSGGPGEQFF.

This clonotype was seen a few times. The rearrangement uses TRBV7-2 and TRBJ2-1, with TRBD2 identical over 10 bases. Unmatched junction bases numbered 6, after V lost 1 base and J lost 3 bases. This CDR3 is built from 17 residues. CDR1 is SGHTA and CDR2 is FQGNSA in the germline V gene. CDR3 sequence (DNA): TGTGCCAGCAGCTTAGGATTAGGACTAGCGGACTACAATGAGCAGTTCTTC. Translated: CASSLGLGLADYNEQFF.

This chain connects TRBV11-2 to TRBJ1-3, with 7 nucleotides matching TRBD1. The CDR3 is 15 amino acids. Looked up from germline, CDR1 is SGHAT and CDR2 is FQNNGV. J lost 2 bases, V lost 0 bases, and 1 base had no gene match. This chain's CDR3 is CASSLDQGAGNTIYF. The CDR3 region has the DNA TGTGCCAGCAGCTTAGATCAGGGGGCTGGAAACACCATATATTTT.

Remarks on this clonotype: This sequence may be a read error, since a much larger clone differs from it by one base. The CDR3 nucleotides read TGTGCCAGCACCCGTCGTACTAGCGGGAGGGTTCAGCAGACCCAGTACTTC. Protein: CASTRRTSGRVQQTQYF. The V call is TRBV5-4, the J call TRBJ2-5; 13 positions agree with TRBD2. Germline CDR1 reads SGHNT; CDR2 reads YYREEE (reference sequence). CDR3 length: 17 residues. J gave up 6 bases and V 6 bases, and 14 bases lay outside the gene matches. Supplemented by reference TRBV5-4 and TRBJ2-5, the full variable domain reads ETGVTQSPTHLIKTRGQQVTLRCSSQSGHNTVSWYQQALGQGPQFIFQYYREEENGRGNFPPRFSGLQFPNYSSELNVNALELDDSALYLCASTRRTSGRVQQTQYFGPGTRLLVL.

This clonotype is labeled as medium-sized (0.01 to 0.1%). The V call is TRBV10-3, the J call TRBJ2-3; D is possibly TRBD2 (6 bases). The germline gives CDR1 ENHRY, CDR2 SYGVKD. V was pared by 5 bases and J by 0 bases, with 9 bases between. The CDR3 is 14 residues long. CDR3: CAISTGGSTDTQYF. The CDR3 region has the DNA TGTGCCATCAGTACAGGAGGGAGCACAGATACGCAGTATTTT.

This chain connects TRBV30 to TRBJ2-2; 9 bases fit TRBD1. Germline trimming cut 4 bases from V and 7 bases from J; bases unmatched to any gene: 10. CDR1 is GTSNPN and CDR2 is SVGIG in the germline V gene (reference sequence). This CDR3 is built from 15 residues. DNA of the CDR3: TGTGCCTGGACTACCGGGACAGGGACTATCGGGGAGCTGTTTTTT. It translates to CAWTTGTGTIGELFF.

V gene TRBV6-1 combines with J gene TRBJ1-5; 11 bases fit TRBD1. Germline V gives CDR1 MNHNS, CDR2 SASEGT. CDR3 length equals 16 residues. V was pared by 5 bases and J by 0 bases, with 3 bases of the junction left unmatched. The CDR3: CASSLGTGGSNQPQHF. The CDR3, as DNA: TGTGCCAGCAGTTTAGGGACAGGGGGTAGCAATCAGCCCCAGCATTTT.

In its sample, this clonotype was seen a few times. The chain joins TRBV5-1 to TRBJ2-3, with 9 bases lining up with TRBD1. CDR1 SGHRS and CDR2 YFSETQ come from the germline V gene. With 4 bases clipped from V and 5 bases from J, the junction kept 11 bases outside the gene matches. There are 16 residues in the CDR3. CDR3 bases: TGCGCCAGCAGCGGGGACTACAGGGGGCGTCTAGATACGCAGTATTTT. Residues: CASSGDYRGRLDTQYF.

This clonotype was recorded many times. The rearrangement links TRBV5-6 to TRBJ1-5, with a possible D match to TRBD1 (6 bases). CDR3 length: 15 residues. V gave up 4 bases and J gave up 4 bases, with 15 bases separating them. Germline CDR1 is SGHDT and CDR2 is YYEEEE. The CDR3 protein is CASSPSGTQNQPQHF. The CDR3 nucleotides are TGTGCCAGCAGCCCATCGGGGACACAGAATCAGCCCCAGCATTTT. The entire variable domain, with the rest obtained from reference TRBV5-6 and TRBJ1-5, is as follows: DAGVTQSPTHLIKTRGQQVTLRCSPKSGHDTVSWYQQALGQGPQFIFQYYEEEERQRGNFPDRFSGHQFPNYSSELNVNALLLGDSALYLCASSPSGTQNQPQHFGDGTRLSIL.

This clonotype is medium-sized in the sample. The rearrangement uses TRBV6-2 or TRBV6-3 and TRBJ2-7; the match to TRBD1 covers 8 bases. Germline values: CDR1 MNHEY, CDR2 SVGEGT. The CDR3 covers 13 residues. Germline trimming cut 5 bases from V and 5 bases from J; bases unmatched to any gene: 5. For the CDR3, the DNA is TGTGCCAGCAGTGATCAGGGGGCCGACGAGCAGTACTTC. Its translation is CASSDQGADEQYF.

This clonotype is medium-sized by share. CDR3 coding DNA: TGTGCCAGTAGTATAGGCCCCTCCTACGAGCAGTACTTC. This translates into CASSIGPSYEQYF. The chain couples TRBV19 to TRBJ2-7, with D unresolved. The ends were cut back, 1 base at V and 0 bases at J, with 4 bases in the middle. Germline V gives CDR1 LNHDA, CDR2 SQIVND (reference sequence). This CDR3 spans 13 amino acids.

The chain combines TRBV6-5 with TRBJ2-1; 10 bases are shared with TRBD2. Trimming removed 8 bases from V and 6 bases from J; junction bases left unmatched: 10. The germline gives CDR1 MNHEY, CDR2 SVGAGI. This CDR3 has 15 amino acids. CDR3 DNA sequence: TGTGCCAGCGGTGACGAGCGGGGGGGCTCCAATGAGCAGTTCTTC. Protein product: CASGDERGGSNEQFF.

This clonotype has at least ten counts. The chain employs TRBV6-4 and TRBJ2-2; D is unclear. Trimming took off 2 bases at V and 4 bases at J, with 5 bases between the two ends. Germline V gene lookup returns CDR1 MRHNA and CDR2 SNTAGT. This CDR3 is built from 13 residues. The CDR3 loop is CASSDGVTGELFF. The CDR3 DNA follows: TGTGCCAGCAGTGACGGAGTCACCGGGGAGCTGTTTTTT.

This clonotype qualifies as medium-sized. The chain couples TRBV4-3 to TRBJ2-5; TRBD1 agrees at 7 bases. Germline values: CDR1 LGHNA, CDR2 YSLEER. CDR3 size: 15 residues. V shed 1 base, J shed 5 bases, and the junction held 7 bases outside the gene matches. The CDR3 here is CASSQGTGQVETQYF. DNA of the CDR3: TGCGCCAGCAGCCAAGGTACCGGACAGGTGGAGACCCAGTACTTC.

This clonotype is medium-sized in the sample. The chain has TRBV6-5 and TRBJ1-1, with D uncertain. Germline-derived CDR1 and CDR2 are MNHEY and SVGAGI. V lost 5 bases, J lost 1 base, and 5 bases lay in between. The CDR3 is 12 residues long. The CDR3 region is CASSGRNTEAFF. The CDR3 nucleotides read TGTGCCAGCAGTGGCAGGAACACTGAAGCTTTCTTT.

This sequence joins TRBV29-1 and TRBJ2-1; 7 nucleotides match TRBD1. From germline, CDR1 is SQVTM and CDR2 ANQGSEA. CDR3 size: 14 residues. Trimming cost V 7 bases and J 0 bases; bases outside gene matches: 6. As DNA, the CDR3 is TGCAGCGCCTTCCGGGACAGCTCCTACAATGAGCAGTTCTTC. Its protein product is CSAFRDSSYNEQFF.

This clonotype was recorded many times. The J gene is TRBJ2-3, the V gene TRBV6-4, with a weak D call TRBD2 (6 bases). With 0 bases removed from V and 0 bases from J, the gap between germline ends came to 7 bases. This CDR3 has 15 amino acids. Germline V gene data show CDR1 as MRHNA and CDR2 as SNTAGT. In nucleotides, the CDR3 is TGTGCCAGCAGTGACTCAGCGGGTAGCACAGATACGCAGTATTTT. Its protein product is CASSDSAGSTDTQYF.

The chain is built from TRBV5-4 and TRBJ2-2, with 8 bases identical to TRBD1. Germline loops: CDR1 SGHNT, CDR2 YYREEE (reference sequence). The V and J ends lost 7 bases and 1 base, in that order; junction bases with no gene match: 9. The CDR3 length is 16 residues. In DNA form, the CDR3 reads TGTGCCAGCTTTTTGACAGGGGATATGAACACCGGGGAGCTGTTTTTT. Amino acids: CASFLTGDMNTGELFF.

This clonotype is deemed medium-sized. The chain recombines TRBV18 with TRBJ2-2; D is possibly TRBD2 (7 bases). The CDR3 is 14 residues long. Germline V gives CDR1 KGHSH, CDR2 LQKENI. The V gene lost 5 bases and the J gene lost 5 bases, with 12 bases spanning the gap. The DNA for the CDR3 is TGTGCCAGCTCAGCGGGGGCAGGGACCGGGGAGCTGTTTTTT. Its translation is CASSAGAGTGELFF. The full variable domain, completed using reference TRBV18 and TRBJ2-2, is NAGVMQNPRHLVRRRGQEARLRCSPMKGHSHVYWYRQLPEEGLKFMVYLQKENIIDESGMPKERFSAEFPKEGPSILRIQQVVRGDSAAYFCASSAGAGTGELFFGEGSRLTVL.

This clonotype was counted only a few times. This chain uses TRBV7-9 with TRBJ1-5; tentatively, D is TRBD1 (6 bases). The CDR3 is 19 amino acids. The germline V gene encodes CDR1 SEHNR and CDR2 FQNEAQ (reference sequence). V lost 5 bases and J 9 bases, leaving 32 bases between the germline ends. The CDR3 loop is CASSPYEIGVDRRNWPQHF. The CDR3 nucleotides read TGTGCCAGCAGCCCCTACGAAATCGGGGTTGACAGGCGCAATTGGCCCCAGCATTTT. The entire variable domain, with the rest obtained from reference TRBV7-9 and TRBJ1-5, is as follows: DTGVSQNPRHKITKRGQNVTFRCDPISEHNRLYWYRQTLGQGPEFLTYFQNEAQLEKSRLLSDRFSAERPKGSFSTLEIQRTEQGDSAMYLCASSPYEIGVDRRNWPQHFGDGTRLSIL.

By share of the sample, this clonotype is medium-sized. The genes are TRBV19 and TRBJ1-5; D may be TRBD1 (6 bases). CDR1 is LNHDA, CDR2 SQIVND, per germline (reference sequence). There are 16 residues in the CDR3. V gave up 7 bases and J gave up 1 base, with 17 bases separating them. This CDR3 reads CASTSRQEMSNQPQHF. The DNA for the CDR3 is TGTGCCAGTACCTCGAGACAGGAGATGAGCAATCAGCCCCAGCATTTT. Using reference TRBV19 and TRBJ1-5 for the parts outside the CDR3, the full variable domain is DGGITQSPKYLFRKEGQNVTLSCEQNLNHDAMYWYRQDPGQGLRLIYYSQIVNDFQKGDIAEGYSVSREKKESFPLTVTSAQKNPTAFYLCASTSRQEMSNQPQHFGDGTRLSIL.